Each of the 27 T cell receptor beta chains below was sequenced from the same sample in a study of shared clonotypes between healthy human individuals. Sequenced by immunoSEQ multiplex PCR; TCRdb stores in-frame clones only, minus some. The sample contains some 1,100,000 clones, more than 75% of which appear only once. The specimen sequenced was memory CD4+ T cells from PBMCs. Sample subset: CD45RA-negative fraction. Receptors were obtained from a man between 18 and 29 years old in good health. Some clones in this sample may be carry-over from other donors' samples.

J is TRBJ1-3 and V is TRBV25-1; D gene ambiguous. Germline-derived CDR1 and CDR2 are MGHDK and SYGVNS. The V end lost 3 bases, the J end lost 0 bases, and 3 bases lay between the germline ends. The CDR3 loop spans 13 amino acids. Here the CDR3 reads CASSDPSGNTIYF. CDR3 coding DNA: TGTGCCAGCAGTGACCCCTCTGGAAACACCATATATTTT.

J is TRBJ2-7 and V is TRBV7-3; D perhaps matches TRBD2 (5 bases). Germline CDR1 is SGHTA and CDR2 is FQGTGA. The germline V and J ends were trimmed by 0 bases and 5 bases, with 11 bases remaining between them. The CDR3 spans 14 residues. CDR3: CASSLTKGSDEQYF. The DNA of the CDR3 is TGTGCCAGCAGCTTAACAAAAGGTAGCGACGAGCAGTACTTC.

The chain combines TRBV28 with TRBJ2-7; D may be TRBD2 (7 bases). This CDR3 is 18 amino acids long. Germline values: CDR1 MDHEN, CDR2 SYDVKM. The ends were cut back, 3 bases at V and 2 bases at J, with 23 bases in the middle. The CDR3 reads CASSFRGAPGLPTYEQYF. As DNA, the CDR3 is TGTGCCAGCAGTTTCCGGGGGGCGCCGGGACTTCCGACCTACGAGCAGTACTTC.

This clone was seen a few times. The chain combines TRBV6-1 with TRBJ2-7; a possible D gene is TRBD2 (5 bases). CDR1 MNHNS and CDR2 SASEGT come from the germline V gene. This CDR3 has 15 residues. V lost 6 bases to trimming and J lost 1 base, with 16 bases between them. The CDR3 bases are TGTGCCAGCAGCCCCGCGGTGGTAGCGTCCTACGAGCAGTACTTC. Translated: CASSPAVVASYEQYF.

The chain links TRBV7-7 to TRBJ2-2; D ambiguous. Germline V gene data show CDR1 as SSHAT and CDR2 as FNYEAQ (reference sequence). Trimming shortened V by 2 bases and J by 1 base, and 5 bases separated the two germline ends. The CDR3 runs 14 residues. The CDR3 DNA is TGTGCCAGCAGCTTAAATCTGAACACCGGGGAGCTGTTTTTT. As protein: CASSLNLNTGELFF.

The chain joins TRBV28 to TRBJ2-3; a weak D match, TRBD1 (6 bases). This CDR3 is 16 amino acids long. Trimming shortened V by 11 bases and J by 0 bases, and 21 bases separated the two germline ends. Germline values: CDR1 MDHEN, CDR2 SYDVKM. This CDR3 reads CACVGQLVSSTDTQYF. The CDR3 coding sequence is TGTGCCTGCGTAGGACAGCTTGTATCTAGCACAGATACGCAGTATTTT.

V is TRBV11-2 and J is TRBJ2-1, with TRBD2 matching 13 bases. From germline, CDR1 is SGHAT and CDR2 FQNNGV. The V gene end was trimmed by 2 bases and the J gene end by 9 bases; junction bases not matched to a gene: 7. The CDR3 contains 16 residues. In DNA, the CDR3 is TGTGCCAGCAGCTTATCACTAGCGGGAGGGGATGGTGAGCAGTTCTTC. This translates into CASSLSLAGGDGEQFF.

The chain employs TRBV28 and TRBJ1-1; TRBD1 matches at 7 bases. Germline CDR1 MDHEN, CDR2 SYDVKM. The V gene end was trimmed by 5 bases and the J gene end by 5 bases; junction bases not matched to a gene: 8. The CDR3 consists of 14 residues. The CDR3 DNA reads as TGTGCCAGCAGTCAGCCCCCAGGGGGAACTGAAGCTTTCTTT. It translates to CASSQPPGGTEAFF. Drawing the rest from reference TRBV28 and TRBJ1-1, the complete variable domain is DVKVTQSSRYLVKRTGEKVFLECVQDMDHENMFWYRQDPGLGLRLIYFSYDVKMKEKGDIPEGYSVSREKKERFSLILESASTNQTSMYLCASSQPPGGTEAFFGQGTRLTVV.

CDR3: CASSFGPESGELFF. CDR3 bases: TGCGCCAGCAGCTTCGGGCCGGAGTCGGGGGAGCTGTTTTTT. The chain uses TRBV5-1 and TRBJ2-2; D gene unclear. This CDR3 has 14 amino acids. The V end was cut by 2 bases, the J end by 8 bases, with 13 bases between. Germline-derived CDR1 and CDR2 are SGHRS and YFSETQ. Combining the CDR3 with reference TRBV5-1 and TRBJ2-2 gives the whole variable domain KAGVTQTPRYLIKTRGQQVTLSCSPISGHRSVSWYQQTPGQGLQFLFEYFSETQRNKGNFPGRFSGRQFSNSRSEMNVSTLELGDSALYLCASSFGPESGELFFGEGSRLTVL.

This clone turned up a few times. This chain joins TRBV18 and TRBJ1-2, with 9 nucleotides matching TRBD1. Germline lookup yields CDR1 KGHSH and CDR2 LQKENI. The trim removed 2 bases at V and 0 bases at J, leaving 13 bases unmatched. The CDR3 consists of 19 residues. The CDR3 sequence: CASSPFPAGTGITNYGYTF. Here the CDR3 DNA reads TGTGCCAGCTCACCATTTCCCGCCGGGACAGGGATTACTAACTATGGCTACACCTTC.

The V and J genes are TRBV5-8 and TRBJ2-3; D gene ambiguous. The CDR3 contains 14 residues. Germline CDR1 and CDR2: SGHTS and YDEGEE. Trimming stripped 0 bases from V and 0 bases from J, with 5 bases between. Here the CDR3 reads CASSLGGSTDTQYF. The CDR3 DNA reads as TGTGCCAGCAGCTTGGGCGGTAGCACAGATACGCAGTATTTT.

The chain joins TRBV9 to TRBJ1-3; D gene ambiguous. Germline V gives CDR1 SGDLS, CDR2 YYNGEE. Deletions cut 3 bases from V and 0 bases from J, with 16 bases between. The CDR3 contains 17 residues. The CDR3 DNA reads as TGTGCCAGCAGCGCCCAGCCTGACACTAGCTCTGGAAACACCATATATTTT. Protein sequence: CASSAQPDTSSGNTIYF.

The rearrangement joins TRBV27 to TRBJ2-5; tentatively, D is TRBD2 (6 bases). The germline CDR1 and CDR2 sequences are MNHEY and SMNVEV (reference sequence). The length of the CDR3 is 14 residues. The germline V and J ends were trimmed by 6 bases and 7 bases, with 18 bases remaining between them. CDR3 DNA sequence: TGTGCCAGCAGACCATTGGGACTCTCAGGGACCCAGTACTTC. Amino acids: CASRPLGLSGTQYF.

The rearrangement joins TRBV19 to TRBJ2-3; TRBD2 is a possible D gene (5 bases). This CDR3 is built from 15 residues. Germline CDR1 is LNHDA and CDR2 is SQIVND (reference sequence). V was clipped by 2 bases and J by 2 bases, with 11 bases between them. The CDR3 sequence: CASSIMSGPTDTQYF. The CDR3 nucleotides read TGTGCCAGTAGTATAATGAGCGGACCCACAGATACGCAGTATTTT.

The chain is built from TRBV5-1 and TRBJ1-5, with TRBD1 matching 7 bases. Looked up from germline, CDR1 is SGHRS and CDR2 is YFSETQ. The ends lost 4 bases at V and 7 bases at J; junction bases unmatched: 11. The CDR3 has 15 residues. The CDR3, as DNA: TGCGCCAGCAGCCTTCAGACAGGGACCAAGCAGCCCCAGCATTTT. Protein product: CASSLQTGTKQPQHF.

This clone was counted a few times. The chain uses TRBV9 and TRBJ2-1; D gene ambiguous. Germline-derived CDR1 and CDR2 are SGDLS and YYNGEE. This CDR3 contains 17 residues. V gave up 1 base and J gave up 0 bases, with 14 bases separating them. CDR3 in amino acids: CASSVTFLPASYNEQFF. The CDR3 DNA is TGTGCCAGCAGCGTAACTTTCCTGCCGGCCTCCTACAATGAGCAGTTCTTC.

This clone has a handful of counts. The chain links TRBV5-1 to TRBJ2-5; TRBD2 matches at 14 bases. The CDR3 is made up of 16 amino acids. The V gene end was trimmed by 4 bases and the J gene end by 6 bases; junction bases not matched to a gene: 8. Germline V gene data show CDR1 as SGHRS and CDR2 as YFSETQ. The CDR3 coding sequence is TGCGCCAGCAGCCCGGGACTAGCGGGGGCGAGTAAGACCCAGTACTTC. Translation: CASSPGLAGASKTQYF.

The CDR3 region has the DNA TGTGCCAGCCGATACAGGGGGGGAGGGAACACTGAAGCTTTCTTT. Amino acid sequence: CASRYRGGGNTEAFF. The gene calls are TRBV2 and TRBJ1-1; 8 nucleotides line up with TRBD1. This CDR3 is 15 amino acids long. The germline V gene has CDR1 SNHLY and CDR2 FYNNEI. V shed 8 bases and J 1 base; nucleotides not matched to a gene: 9.

The chain combines TRBV9 with TRBJ2-5, with 12 nucleotides matching TRBD2. Germline CDR1 and CDR2: SGDLS and YYNGEE. The CDR3 runs to 14 residues. V dropped 5 bases and J dropped 5; count of bases not matched to a gene: 4. CDR3 residues: CASSAGTSGETQYF. DNA for the CDR3: TGTGCCAGCAGTGCCGGGACTAGCGGGGAGACCCAGTACTTC.

The chain joins TRBV28 to TRBJ2-1; D is ambiguous. CDR1 MDHEN and CDR2 SYDVKM come from the germline V gene. Trimming took off 5 bases at V and 6 bases at J, with 17 bases between the two ends. This CDR3 has 15 residues. CDR3 protein: CASSRDPTWGNEQFF. As DNA, the CDR3 is TGTGCCAGCAGTAGAGACCCTACCTGGGGCAATGAGCAGTTCTTC.

This chain joins TRBV28 and TRBJ1-1, with no clear D. CDR3 length: 14 residues. The V end lost 5 bases, the J end lost 1 base, and 11 bases lay between the germline ends. Germline V gene lookup returns CDR1 MDHEN and CDR2 SYDVKM. The CDR3 sequence: CASSHGGENTEAFF. For the CDR3, the DNA is TGTGCCAGCAGTCATGGTGGGGAGAACACTGAAGCTTTCTTT.

This clone was seen just once. The V gene is TRBV7-7, the J gene TRBJ2-5, with 7 bases fitting TRBD1. This CDR3 has 15 amino acids. V lost 5 bases to trimming and J lost 1 base; unmatched junction nucleotides: 7. Germline V gene lookup returns CDR1 SSHAT and CDR2 FNYEAQ (reference sequence). The chain's CDR3 is CASSVTGTAQETQYF. CDR3 nucleotides: TGTGCCAGCAGCGTCACCGGGACAGCCCAAGAGACCCAGTACTTC.

The rearrangement links TRBV29-1 to TRBJ1-2, with D unclear. CDR1 SQVTM and CDR2 ANQGSEA come from the germline V gene. V dropped 2 bases and J dropped 2 bases, with 6 bases sitting between them. The CDR3 covers 12 residues. CDR3 sequence reads: CSVELTNYGYTF. Written as DNA, the CDR3 is TGCAGCGTTGAACTTACGAACTATGGCTACACCTTC.

The chain recombines TRBV28 with TRBJ1-2, with D unclear. The CDR3 length is 12 residues. The V gene's germline CDR1 is MDHEN and CDR2 SYDVKM. The V end was cut by 7 bases, the J end by 8 bases, with 14 bases between. CDR3 sequence: CASKLSSPGYTF. The CDR3 DNA sequence: TGTGCCAGCAAGCTCTCGTCCCCAGGCTACACCTTC.

The V gene is TRBV7-2, the J gene TRBJ1-1, with TRBD1 identical over 7 bases. The trim removed 5 bases at V and 6 bases at J, leaving 9 bases unmatched. Germline CDR1 and CDR2: SGHTA and FQGNSA. The CDR3 spans 14 residues. The CDR3 DNA sequence: TGTGCCAGCAGCCCACACCGACAGGGCCCTGAAGCTTTCTTT. It specifies CASSPHRQGPEAFF.

The V and J genes are TRBV15 and TRBJ1-5, with a possible D match to TRBD1 (6 bases). The V and J ends lost 7 bases and 6 bases respectively, with 19 bases between them. Looked up from germline, CDR1 is LNHNV and CDR2 is YYDKDF (reference sequence). The CDR3 spans 15 residues. The CDR3 nucleotides are TGTGCCACCACTGAACAGGGTTCAGGTAGTCAGCCCCAGCATTTT. It yields the protein CATTEQGSGSQPQHF.

The chain has TRBV7-2 and TRBJ2-5; TRBD1 matches at 7 bases. CDR3 length equals 14 residues. Losses at the gene ends were 5 bases for V and 7 bases for J; bases not matched to a gene: 10. Germline V gene lookup returns CDR1 SGHTA and CDR2 FQGNSA. CDR3 sequence: CASSLGQRQVTQYF. In nucleotides, the CDR3 is TGTGCCAGCAGCCTGGGACAGAGGCAGGTGACCCAGTACTTC.